The present T cell receptor (beta chain) was sequenced within a study of blood T cell repertoires in COVID-19. V lost 5 bases and J lost 5; bases outside the gene matches: 6. From germline, CDR1 is SNHLY and CDR2 FYNNEI. The CDR3 sequence is 15 residues long. Per the study methods: By means of reference gene primer amplification, nucleated cell counts were estimated. Sequenced by immunoSEQ multiplex PCR; TCRdb stores in-frame clones only, minus some. V and J calls and clone size are those listed in that table; D and trimming were worked out from the DNA. The sample shows over 250,000 clones, over 75% of them seen only once. Patients at the Seattle site were enrolled during active infection and followed longitudinally.

This chain uses TRBV2 with TRBJ1-5; 10 bases agree with TRBD1. The sample was peripheral blood. The TCR originated in a woman between 65 and 79 years old with COVID-19, enrolled during active disease. CDR3 in amino acids: CASSIQTGGHQPQHF. For the CDR3, the DNA is TGTGCCAGCAGTATTCAGACAGGGGGCCATCAGCCCCAGCATTTT.